The subject of this entry is one T cell receptor beta chain. The data stem from a study of blood T cell repertoires in COVID-19. At the level of the study: COVID-19 samples, acute and convalescent, were from the United States, Italy and Spain. Sources were T cells, B-cell-depleted T cells, or PBMCs; the material itself was cDNA or gDNA.

Assay: immunoSEQ multiplex PCR; the TCRdb copy retains only in-frame clones and omits some. Of 360,000 or so clones in the sample, 89% were seen once. Participant ages covered about 18 to 89 years across approximately 25 US areas. Participant-given clinical history determined each cohort assignment. CDR3 length: 15 amino acids. The V gene's germline CDR1 is LNHDA and CDR2 SQIVND (reference sequence). Trimming took 7 bases from V and 2 from J; bases not matched to a gene: 9. Material for sequencing was PBMCs or T cells enriched from blood (not recorded which). This chain connects TRBV19 to TRBJ2-3, with 7 bases lining up with TRBD2. This sequence was found in a woman in her twenties or thirties who had recovered from COVID-19. CDR3 in DNA: TGTGCCAGTACCAACCGAGCGGGATCCACAGATACGCAGTATTTT. Residues: CASTNRAGSTDTQYF.